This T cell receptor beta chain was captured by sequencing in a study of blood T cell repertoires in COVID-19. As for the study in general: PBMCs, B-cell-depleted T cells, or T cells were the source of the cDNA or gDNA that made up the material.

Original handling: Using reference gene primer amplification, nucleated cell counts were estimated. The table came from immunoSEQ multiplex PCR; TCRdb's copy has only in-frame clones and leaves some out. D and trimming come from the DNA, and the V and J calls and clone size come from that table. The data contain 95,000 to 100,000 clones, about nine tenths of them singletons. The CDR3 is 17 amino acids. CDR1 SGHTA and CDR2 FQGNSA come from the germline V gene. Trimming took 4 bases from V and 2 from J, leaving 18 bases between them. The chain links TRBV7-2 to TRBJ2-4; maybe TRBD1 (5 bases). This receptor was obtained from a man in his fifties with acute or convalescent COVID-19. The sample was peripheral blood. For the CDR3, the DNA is TGTGCCAGCAGCTCCCCTACGTGGACACTCACCAAAAACATTCAGTACTTC. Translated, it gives CASSSPTWTLTKNIQYF. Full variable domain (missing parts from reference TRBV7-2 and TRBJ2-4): GAGVSQSPSNKVTEKGKDVELRCDPISGHTALYWYRQSLGQGLEFLIYFQGNSAPDKSGLPSDRFSAERTGGSVSTLTIQRTQQEDSAVYLCASSSPTWTLTKNIQYFGAGTRLSVL.